This TCR beta chain was found in a study of T cell responses to AZD1222 COVID-19 vaccine (dated by TCRdb to the early 2020s). About the full investigation: AZD1222 recipients whose second dose came at about 4 weeks and those whose second dose came at about 12 weeks were combined into one group, since spike-specific TCR depth and breadth did not differ between the two schedules. Trial participants were enrolled into age subgroups of 18-55, 56-69 and 70-plus years, which contained approximately 150, 30 and 60 TCR-sequenced participants, respectively. A total of 240 or so trial participants underwent TCR sequencing, of whom under 220 had received two doses of AZD1222 and 26 had received two doses of the MenACWY control vaccine. Overall results and qualifications from the work: Only six or seven AZD1222 recipients were SARS-CoV-2 seropositive at baseline, limiting conclusions about previously exposed vaccinees. Participants were mostly white British and included more females than males, and it was suggested by the authors that clonal diversity may have been underestimated. Epitopes outside the regions mutated in the B.1.351 and B.1.1.7 variants were reportedly recognized by nearly half of the unique spike-specific TCRs. Because no samples from the day 14 peak response were available, repertoires could be characterized only after the peak T cell response. Spike-specific TCR breadth and depth rose significantly after two AZD1222 doses compared with day 0 and with MenACWY recipients. Vaccine-associated CD4 TCRs spanned the whole spike protein, with dominant responses in regions 160-218 and 743-854. In the small 56-69-year group, the increase in depth fell short of significance, most likely because of low power.

The CDR3 runs 12 amino acids, cysteine and phenylalanine included. The CDR3 DNA has 36 bases and is translated from base 1. Between the V and J ends, shortened by 4 bases and 10 bases respectively, the junction contains 8 bases. From the germline V gene, CDR1 is MNHEY and CDR2 is SVGEGT. The CDR3 regions of human TCRbeta chains were subjected to immunosequencing. The authors' pipeline ran thus. TCRs in the repertoires were matched against a reference library of SARS-CoV-2-specific TCRs that had been generated with the MIRA antigen-specificity platform. Breadth was defined as the fraction of unique TCRs that were SARS-CoV-2-associated, and depth was defined as the fraction of total T cells that were SARS-CoV-2-associated. Using the MIRA data, each spike-specific TCR was mapped to the spike region that the TCR reacts to and placed in a CD4 or CD8 class. Log10-transformed breadth and depth values were compared by one-way ANOVA with Sidak's multiple comparisons tests. TCRdb took this table from immuneACCESS and kept in-frame rearrangements with V and J called. Such tables lack part of the clones; where checked against another copy, unresolved V genes explain under half of the gap, and the rest is unexplained. V and J calls and clone size are given by that table; D and trimming were obtained from the DNA. Across this sample there are roughly 100,000 clones, with roughly 82% seen only once. Of the sample, around 5% is held by the ten largest clones.

This clone was seen more than once but under ten times. The clone's antigen remains unknown. No quality values exist for individual bases; no much larger clone is one base distant. The time point label for this specimen denotes: baseline before first vaccination. Vaccinee samples came from UK trials COV001 and COV002, including a single-blind randomized controlled phase 2/3 trial of AZD1222 (ChAdOx1 nCoV-19) in healthy adults. For TCRbeta chain sequencing, PBMC samples from trial participants were taken at day 0 and at day 28 after the second dose. The V gene is TRBV6-2 or TRBV6-3 and the J gene is TRBJ1-6, with the D segment identity uncertain. The input for sequencing was peripheral blood, taken on day 0 of AZD1222 vaccination. The receptor comes from an adult in good health. The CDR3 amino acid sequence is: CASSLMRSPLHF. The DNA reads as follows: TGTGCCAGCAGTTTAATGCGGTCACCCCTCCACTTT.